This entry lists 2 T cell receptor beta chains sequenced from one sample in a study of T cells in Graves' hyperthyroidism and ophthalmopathy. Amplification of TCR beta CDR3 regions was performed using RNA transcripts as template. With the HTBI primer set, the TCR CDR3 went through a first round of RT-PCR. TCRdb fed the multiplex PCR reads into MiXCR, producing one record per CDR3 protein. Altogether some 600,000 distinct CDR3 sequences are present, 40% to 55% being singletons, with the ten largest covering just over 8%. Input material: peripheral blood or thyroid tissue (not recorded which). Every receptor here comes from a woman younger than 30 with Graves' hyperthyroidism.

With respect to this clonotype: Likely a read error: the CDR3 ends without its conserved phenylalanine or tryptophan. No DNA is shown, since the ends of the CDR3 on it are uncertain; the CDR3 is the one TCRdb lists. V gene TRBV10-3 combines with J gene TRBJ2-2. CDR1 and CDR2 (germline): ENHRY, SYGVKD. The CDR3 comprises 8 residues, both ends counted. The CDR3 protein is CAISVGGA.

This clonotype was counted ten times or more. The V call is TRBV29-1, the J call TRBJ2-7; D is perhaps TRBD1 (6 bases). The germline CDR1 and CDR2 sequences are SQVTM and ANQGSEA. Trimming pared 6 bases from V and 1 base from J, leaving 10 bases between. The CDR3 contains 12 residues. In DNA form, the CDR3 reads TGCAGCGTCCGGACAGTTTCCTACGAGCAGTACTTC. Protein: CSVRTVSYEQYF.